These T cell receptor beta chains were read from a single sample in a study of T cell responses to AZD1222 COVID-19 vaccine. Data came from immunoSEQ multiplex PCR; TCRdb stores just in-frame clones and leaves some out. The sample carries approximately 100,000 clones, less than 90% recorded once. The starting material was peripheral blood, obtained on day 0 of AZD1222 vaccination. These receptors originate from an adult in good health. Each CDR3 is given with its conserved first and last residue. The D gene is left open where the match is weak. Clone size, where shown, is once, few, many, or a class for clones that have expanded.

cdr3_aa cdr3_nt v_call d_call j_call clone_size
CASSWVTGELFF TGTGCCAGCAGCTGGGTCACCGGGGAGCTGTTTTTT TRBV11-3 . TRBJ2-2 .
CASRDYPLSNTGELFF TGTGCCAGTAGGGACTATCCCCTCTCAAACACCGGGGAGCTGTTTTTT TRBV19 . TRBJ2-2 .
CASSRTYEQYF TGTGCCAGCAGCCGGACCTACGAGCAGTACTTC TRBV28 . TRBJ2-7 .
CASSPRGFEGGREQFF TGTGCCAGCAGCCCCCGGGGGTTCGAGGGGGGGCGTGAGCAGTTCTTC TRBV7-9 . TRBJ2-1 .
CSAPGTGTGYTF TGCAGCGCCCCCGGGACAGGGACTGGCTACACCTTC TRBV29-1 TRBD1 TRBJ1-2 .
CAWGHAGTGQPQHF TGTGCCTGGGGTCACGCGGGGACGGGTCAGCCCCAGCATTTT TRBV30 . TRBJ1-5 .
CASSYGNEQFF TGTGCCAGCAGTTACGGGAATGAGCAGTTCTTC TRBV6-2/TRBV6-3 . TRBJ2-1 .
CASSLGGPELTFSYEQYF TGTGCCAGCAGCTTAGGGGGTCCAGAACTAACTTTTTCCTACGAGCAGTACTTC TRBV11-3 . TRBJ2-7 .
CASSQEFWAPQPQHF TGTGCCAGCAGCCAAGAATTTTGGGCCCCTCAGCCCCAGCATTTT TRBV3-1/TRBV3-2 . TRBJ1-5 .
CASSLVTRQDGELFF TGTGCCAGCAGTTTAGTGACTAGACAAGACGGGGAGCTGTTTTTT TRBV27 . TRBJ2-2 .
CASSHPSGTSGFYEQYF TGTGCCAGTAGCCACCCCTCCGGGACTAGCGGTTTTTACGAGCAGTACTTC TRBV19 TRBD2 TRBJ2-7 .
CASSKGRRRNSGNTIYF TGTGCCAGCAGCAAAGGGCGGCGCCGAAACTCTGGAAACACCATATATTTT TRBV21-1 . TRBJ1-3 .
CASSQDPGQGAGGYTF TGCGCCAGCAGCCAAGACCCGGGACAGGGGGCAGGTGGCTACACCTTC TRBV4-3 TRBD1 TRBJ1-2 .
CASTPGQGSYEQYF TGTGCCAGTACCCCGGGACAGGGCTCCTACGAGCAGTACTTC TRBV19 TRBD1 TRBJ2-7 .
CASSERADTQYF TGTGCCAGCAGTGAGAGGGCAGATACGCAGTATTTT TRBV28 . TRBJ2-3 once
CASSHPGHRTDTQYF TGCGCCAGCAGCCATCCTGGACATCGCACAGATACGCAGTATTTT TRBV4-1 . TRBJ2-3 .
CASSYRDGRSYNEQFF TGTGCCAGCAGTTACAGAGACGGACGGTCCTACAATGAGCAGTTCTTC TRBV6-2/TRBV6-3 . TRBJ2-1 .
CASSQVFAERGMSLEYF TGCGCCAGCAGCCAAGTTTTTGCGGAGCGGGGGATGAGTCTCGAGTACTTC TRBV4-3 TRBD2 TRBJ2-7 .
CASSTAGQPPLGYTF TGTGCCAGCAGCACAGCGGGGCAGCCGCCCCTTGGCTACACCTTC TRBV3-1/TRBV3-2 . TRBJ1-2 .